This T cell receptor beta chain comes out of a study of tumor-infiltrating lymphocytes in primary liver carcinoma. Study details: Each participant had primary liver carcinoma, and surgical resection was the treatment.

Regarding this clonotype: Its target is unknown. Its ends do not fully match the called genes, so a read error is possible.

Study results and limitations: In tumor-adjacent and tumor-blood pairs, overlap was lower than in tumor region pairs.

For blood RNA, unsorted whole blood served as the source, and germline DNA was extracted too. The researchers produced TCR beta cDNA from around 0.5 ug total RNA with a constant-region primer. Libraries for TCR beta were built through three nested multiplex PCR rounds, which together made up a slightly modified ARM-PCR procedure. MiXCR was run by TCRdb on the multiplex PCR reads, yielding one entry per CDR3 protein. The profile shows more than 150,000 distinct CDR3 sequences, 60% of them singletons. This sequence originates from a man aged 35 to 55 with primary liver carcinoma and hepatitis B virus infection. The sequencing input was peripheral blood.

CDR3 sequence: CAWKKTGGGFTF. Written as DNA, the CDR3 is TGTGCCTGGAAGAAGACAGGGGGAGGCTTCACCTTC. V gene TRBV30 combines with J gene TRBJ1-2; 9 nucleotides match TRBD1. This CDR3 contains 12 residues. The germline CDR1 and CDR2 sequences are GTSNPN and SVGIG (reference sequence).